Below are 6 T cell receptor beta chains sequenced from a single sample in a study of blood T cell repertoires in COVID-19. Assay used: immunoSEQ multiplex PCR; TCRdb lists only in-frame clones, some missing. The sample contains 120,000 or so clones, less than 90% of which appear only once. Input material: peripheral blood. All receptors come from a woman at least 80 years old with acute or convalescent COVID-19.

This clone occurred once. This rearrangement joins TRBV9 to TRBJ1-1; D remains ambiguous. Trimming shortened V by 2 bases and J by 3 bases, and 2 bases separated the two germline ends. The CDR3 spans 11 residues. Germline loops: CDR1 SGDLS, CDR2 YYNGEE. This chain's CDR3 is CASSVDTEAFF. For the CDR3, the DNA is TGTGCCAGCAGCGTCGACACTGAAGCTTTCTTT.

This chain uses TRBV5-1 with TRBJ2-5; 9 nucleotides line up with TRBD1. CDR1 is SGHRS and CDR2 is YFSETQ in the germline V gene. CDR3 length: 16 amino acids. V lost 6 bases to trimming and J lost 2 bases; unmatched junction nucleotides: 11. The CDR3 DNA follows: TGCGCCAGCACCCCCGTTCCGGGACAGGGACAAGAGACCCAGTACTTC. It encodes CASTPVPGQGQETQYF.

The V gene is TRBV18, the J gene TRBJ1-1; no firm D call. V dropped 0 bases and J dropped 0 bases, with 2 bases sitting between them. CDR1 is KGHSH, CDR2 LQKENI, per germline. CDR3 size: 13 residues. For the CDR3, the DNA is TGTGCCAGCTCACCACCCGTGAACACTGAAGCTTTCTTT. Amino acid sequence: CASSPPVNTEAFF.

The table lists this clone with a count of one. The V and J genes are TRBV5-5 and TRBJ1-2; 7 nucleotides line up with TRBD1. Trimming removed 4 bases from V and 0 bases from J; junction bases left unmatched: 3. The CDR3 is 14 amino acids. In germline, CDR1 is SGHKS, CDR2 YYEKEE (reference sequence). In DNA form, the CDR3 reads TGTGCCAGCAGCCCCGGACAGGCTAACTATGGCTACACCTTC. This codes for CASSPGQANYGYTF.

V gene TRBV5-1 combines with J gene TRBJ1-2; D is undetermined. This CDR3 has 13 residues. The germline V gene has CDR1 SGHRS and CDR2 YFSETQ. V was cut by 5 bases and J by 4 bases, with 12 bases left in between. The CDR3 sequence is CASSDPGTYGYTF. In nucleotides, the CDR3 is TGCGCCAGCAGTGATCCGGGAACCTATGGCTACACCTTC.

The DNA of the CDR3 is TGTGCCAGCAGCTTACTCGGGGGGACAGATACGCAGTATTTT. It translates to CASSLLGGTDTQYF. The chain recombines TRBV11-2 with TRBJ2-3; 7 nucleotides match TRBD2. Germline trimming cut 2 bases from V and 3 bases from J; bases unmatched to any gene: 2. CDR1 is SGHAT and CDR2 is FQNNGV in the germline V gene. The CDR3 length is 14 residues.